The rows below give T cell receptor beta chains drawn from one sample of a study of T-cell reconstitution after alpha-beta-depleted transplantation in children. TCRdb independently ran MiXCR on the PCR reads; one entry per CDR3 protein. Among about 24,000 distinct CDR3 sequences, approximately 10% were seen once, and the ten largest hold more than 20%. The source material was PBMCs from the stem cell graft donor, sampled from the stem cell graft. These receptors came from a human donor who donated a stem cell graft to a child with chronic granulomatous disease. The CDR3 runs from the conserved cysteine through the conserved F or W. The order of the fields is J gene, D gene, clone size, CDR3 length, V gene, CDR3 protein, CDR3 DNA. The D gene is left open where the match is weak. Clone sizes are given selectively: once, few, many, or a class where the clone is expanded.

>TRBJ2-7|TRBD2|.|16|TRBV6-2/TRBV6-3
CASRTGYGTSGYEQYF
TGTGCCAGCAGAACCGGTTACGGGACTAGCGGTTACGAGCAGTACTTC
>TRBJ2-2|.|many|13|TRBV27
CASSFRPTGELFF
TGTGCCAGCAGTTTTAGGCCCACCGGGGAGCTGTTTTTT
>TRBJ2-1|TRBD1|many|16|TRBV10-3
CAISDPGQGSYNEQFF
TGTGCCATCAGTGACCCAGGACAGGGTTCGTACAATGAGCAGTTCTTC
>TRBJ1-5|.|many|18|TRBV19
CARTTHMDRSYSNQPQHF
TGTGCCAGAACCACTCACATGGACAGATCCTATAGCAATCAGCCCCAGCATTTT
>TRBJ1-4|.|many|15|TRBV7-3
CASSLRGRADEKLFF
TGTGCCAGCAGCTTAAGAGGCAGGGCGGATGAAAAACTGTTTTTT
>TRBJ2-7|.|many|14|TRBV28
CASSSPTASYEQYF
TGTGCCAGCAGCTCACCGACAGCTTCCTACGAGCAGTACTTC
>TRBJ2-3|TRBD2|.|17|TRBV4-1
CASSQWKSGIATDTQYF
TGCGCCAGCAGCCAATGGAAAAGCGGGATTGCGACAGATACGCAGTATTTT
>TRBJ2-1|TRBD1|many|18|TRBV27
CASSSQGAGESSYNEQFF
TGTGCCAGCAGTTCGCAGGGGGCCGGAGAGAGCTCCTACAATGAGCAGTTCTTC
>TRBJ1-2|.|.|12|TRBV27
CASRGGLYGYTF
TGTGCCAGCAGGGGGGGCCTCTATGGCTACACCTTC
>TRBJ2-1|TRBD2|.|14|TRBV14
CASSQVLAINEQFF
TGTGCCAGCAGCCAAGTACTAGCGATCAATGAGCAGTTCTTC
>TRBJ2-2|.|many|14|TRBV6-5
CASSFGSNTGELFF
TGTGCCAGCAGTTTCGGATCGAACACCGGGGAGCTGTTTTTT
>TRBJ2-6|.|many|15|TRBV3-1
CASSPWNSGANVLTF
TGTGCCAGCAGCCCCTGGAACTCCGGGGCCAACGTCCTGACTTTC
>TRBJ2-5|.|medium-sized|12|TRBV20-1
CSARPVQETQYF
TGCAGTGCTAGGCCGGTACAAGAGACCCAGTACTTC
>TRBJ2-5|TRBD2|many|17|TRBV10-3
CASQETSRGLAWETQYF
TGTGCCAGTCAGGAGACTAGCCGGGGGTTAGCATGGGAGACCCAGTACTTC
>TRBJ2-1|.|many|14|TRBV9
CASSGAGFYNEQFF
TGTGCCAGCAGTGGGGCGGGATTCTACAATGAGCAGTTCTTC
>TRBJ2-3|TRBD2|many|15|TRBV9
CASSAPSGSGDTQYF
TGTGCCAGCAGCGCACCTAGCGGGAGCGGAGATACGCAGTATTTT
>TRBJ1-3|.|many|13|TRBV20-1
CSARKNSGNTIYF
TGCAGTGCTAGGAAGAACTCTGGAAACACCATATATTTT
>TRBJ1-2|TRBD1|.|15|TRBV6-4
CASSDSGTAPYGYTF
TGTGCCAGCAGTGACTCGGGGACAGCTCCCTATGGCTACACCTTC
>TRBJ2-1|TRBD2|many|13|TRBV2
CASSGVSERERFF
TGTGCCAGCAGTGGTGTATCCGAGCGGGAGCGGTTCTTC
>TRBJ2-7|.|many|17|TRBV4-2
CASSQDEQGSLSYEQYF
TGTGCCAGCAGCCAAGATGAACAGGGCTCACTCTCCTACGAGCAGTACTTC
>TRBJ2-1|.|many|13|TRBV9
CASSVLVRDEQFF
TGTGCCAGCAGCGTGCTAGTTCGGGATGAGCAGTTCTTC
>TRBJ1-2|.|.|14|TRBV7-3
CAIGPGPWDYGYTF
TGTGCCATCGGCCCGGGTCCCTGGGACTATGGCTACACCTTC
>TRBJ2-3|.|many|14|TRBV7-8
CASSLVGFTDTQYF
TGTGCCAGCAGCTTAGTAGGGTTCACAGATACGCAGTATTTT
>TRBJ2-2|TRBD2|many|17|TRBV27
CASRLTSGGAPTGELFF
TGTGCCAGCAGACTGACTAGCGGGGGGGCGCCCACCGGGGAGCTGTTTTTT
>TRBJ2-1|.|many|14|TRBV4-3
CASSQGSFGNEQFF
TGCGCCAGCAGCCAAGGAAGTTTCGGGAATGAGCAGTTCTTC
>TRBJ1-4|.|many|15|TRBV7-6
CASSSYRETNEKLFF
TGTGCCAGCAGCTCATACAGGGAAACTAATGAAAAACTGTTTTTT
>TRBJ2-7|.|many|11|TRBV7-2
CASSLVHEQYF
TGTGCCAGCAGCTTGGTACACGAGCAGTACTTC
>TRBJ2-1|.|many|13|TRBV7-2
CASSWQRYNEQFF
TGTGCCAGCAGCTGGCAGCGATACAATGAGCAGTTCTTC
>TRBJ2-5|TRBD2|many|16|TRBV3-1
CASSQALAGGKETQYF
TGTGCCAGCAGCCAAGCGCTAGCGGGGGGGAAAGAGACCCAGTACTTC
>TRBJ2-5|.|.|16|TRBV6-5
CASSYLGTPVGETQYF
TGTGCCAGCAGTTACCTGGGGACGCCCGTGGGGGAGACCCAGTACTTC
>TRBJ2-2|.|many|13|TRBV27
CASSLLETGELFF
TGTGCCAGCAGTTTATTAGAGACCGGGGAGCTGTTTTTT
>TRBJ2-1|TRBD1|many|15|TRBV11-2
CASSLGTGVPNEQFF
TGTGCCAGCAGCTTAGGGACAGGGGTCCCCAATGAGCAGTTCTTC
>TRBJ2-3|TRBD2|many|15|TRBV2
CASVGTSSPPDTQYF
TGTGCCAGCGTAGGGACTAGTTCTCCGCCAGATACGCAGTATTTT
>TRBJ1-5|.|many|13|TRBV7-9
CASSLPGGQPQHF
TGTGCCAGCAGCTTACCTGGGGGCCAGCCCCAGCATTTT
>TRBJ2-1|.|many|12|TRBV12-3/TRBV12-4
CASSPTVNEQFF
TGTGCCAGCAGCCCGACAGTAAATGAGCAGTTCTTC
>TRBJ2-3|TRBD2|many|16|TRBV6-1
CASSPLAGGPADTQYF
TGTGCCAGCAGTCCACTAGCGGGGGGGCCTGCAGATACGCAGTATTTT
>TRBJ2-7|TRBD1|many|14|TRBV27
CASGGQESSYEQYF
TGTGCCAGCGGAGGACAGGAGAGCTCCTACGAGCAGTACTTC
>TRBJ2-1|TRBD2|.|14|TRBV14
CASSPRGGANEQFF
TGTGCCAGCAGCCCCCGGGGAGGGGCCAATGAGCAGTTCTTC
>TRBJ1-5|.|many|13|TRBV18
CASSDQSNQPQHF
TGTGCCAGCTCAGACCAGTCCAATCAGCCCCAGCATTTT
>TRBJ1-1|TRBD1|many|15|TRBV15
CATVTRQGRKEEAFF
TGTGCCACCGTTACAAGACAGGGCCGGAAAGAAGAAGCTTTCTTT
>TRBJ1-5|.|many|13|TRBV12-3/TRBV12-4
CASSGNVNQPQHF
TGTGCCAGCAGTGGAAATGTCAATCAGCCCCAGCATTTT